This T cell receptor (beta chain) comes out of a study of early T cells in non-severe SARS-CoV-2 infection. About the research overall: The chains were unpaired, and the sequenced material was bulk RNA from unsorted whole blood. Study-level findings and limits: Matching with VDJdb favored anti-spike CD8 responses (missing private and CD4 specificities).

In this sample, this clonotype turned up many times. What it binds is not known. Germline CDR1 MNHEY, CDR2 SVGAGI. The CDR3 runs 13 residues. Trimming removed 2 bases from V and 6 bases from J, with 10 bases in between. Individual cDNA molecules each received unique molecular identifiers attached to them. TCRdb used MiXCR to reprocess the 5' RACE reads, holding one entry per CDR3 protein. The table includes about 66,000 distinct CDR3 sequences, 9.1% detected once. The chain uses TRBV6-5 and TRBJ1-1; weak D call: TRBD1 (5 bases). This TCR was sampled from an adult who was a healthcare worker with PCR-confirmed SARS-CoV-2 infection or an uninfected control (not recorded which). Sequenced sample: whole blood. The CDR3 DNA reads TGTGCCAGCAGTTACGGGCAGGGTGCTGAAGCTTTCTTT. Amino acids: CASSYGQGAEAFF.